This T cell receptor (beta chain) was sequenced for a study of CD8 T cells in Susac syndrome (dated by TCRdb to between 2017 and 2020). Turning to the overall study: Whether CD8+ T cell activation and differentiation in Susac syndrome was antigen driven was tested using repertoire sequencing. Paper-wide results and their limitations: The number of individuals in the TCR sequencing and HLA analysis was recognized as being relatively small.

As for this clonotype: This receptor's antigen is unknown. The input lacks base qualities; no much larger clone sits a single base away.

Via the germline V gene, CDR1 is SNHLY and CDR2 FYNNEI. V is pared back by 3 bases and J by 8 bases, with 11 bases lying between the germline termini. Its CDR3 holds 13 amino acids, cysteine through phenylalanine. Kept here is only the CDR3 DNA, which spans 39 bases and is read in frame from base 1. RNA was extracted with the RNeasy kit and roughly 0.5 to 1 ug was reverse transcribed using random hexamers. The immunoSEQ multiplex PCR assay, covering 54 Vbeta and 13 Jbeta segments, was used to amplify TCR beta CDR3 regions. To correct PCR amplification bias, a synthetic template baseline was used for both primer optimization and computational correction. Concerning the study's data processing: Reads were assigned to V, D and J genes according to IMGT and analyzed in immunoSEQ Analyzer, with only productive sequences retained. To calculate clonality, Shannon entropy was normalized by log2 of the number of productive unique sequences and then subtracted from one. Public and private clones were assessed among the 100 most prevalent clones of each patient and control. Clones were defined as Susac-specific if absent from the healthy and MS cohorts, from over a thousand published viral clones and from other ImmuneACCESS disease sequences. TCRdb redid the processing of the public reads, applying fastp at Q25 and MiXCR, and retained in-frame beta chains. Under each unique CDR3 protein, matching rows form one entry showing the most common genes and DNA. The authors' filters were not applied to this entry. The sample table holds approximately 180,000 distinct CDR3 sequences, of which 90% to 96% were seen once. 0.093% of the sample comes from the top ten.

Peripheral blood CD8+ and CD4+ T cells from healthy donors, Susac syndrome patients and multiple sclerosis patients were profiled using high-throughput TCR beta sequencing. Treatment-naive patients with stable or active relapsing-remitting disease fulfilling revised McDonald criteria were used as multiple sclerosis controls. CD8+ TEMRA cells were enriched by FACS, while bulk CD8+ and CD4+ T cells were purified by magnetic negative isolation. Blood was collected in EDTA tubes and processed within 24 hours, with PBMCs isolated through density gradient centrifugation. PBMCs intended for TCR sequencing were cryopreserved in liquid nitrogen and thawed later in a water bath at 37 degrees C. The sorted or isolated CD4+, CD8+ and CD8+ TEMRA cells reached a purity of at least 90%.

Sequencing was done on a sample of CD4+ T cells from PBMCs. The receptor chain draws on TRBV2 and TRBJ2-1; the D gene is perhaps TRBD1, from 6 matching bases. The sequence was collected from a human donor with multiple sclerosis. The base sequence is TGTGCCAGCAGTGAGGCAGGGGCCGATGAGCAGTTCTTC. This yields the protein CASSEAGADEQFF.